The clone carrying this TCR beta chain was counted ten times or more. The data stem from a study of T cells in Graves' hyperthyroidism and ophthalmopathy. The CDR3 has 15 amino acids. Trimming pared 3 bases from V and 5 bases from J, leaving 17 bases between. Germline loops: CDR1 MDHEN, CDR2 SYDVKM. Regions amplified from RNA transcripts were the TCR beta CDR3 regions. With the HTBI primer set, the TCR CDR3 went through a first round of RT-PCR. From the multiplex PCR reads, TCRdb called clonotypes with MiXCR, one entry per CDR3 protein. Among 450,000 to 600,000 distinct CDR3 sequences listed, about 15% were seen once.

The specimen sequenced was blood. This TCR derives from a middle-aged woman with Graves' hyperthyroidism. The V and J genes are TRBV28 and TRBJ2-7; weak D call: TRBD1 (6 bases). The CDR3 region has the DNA TGTGCCAGCAGTTTGGGGGCCGGTCTGCTCAACGAGCAGTACTTC. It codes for CASSLGAGLLNEQYF.